A single T cell receptor (beta chain) is shown here with its context. Library preparation (for TCRbeta) was performed with unique molecular identifiers. TCRdb passed the PCR reads through MiXCR, listing each CDR3 protein once. Here the sample spans about 340,000 distinct CDR3 sequences, 9% to 12% being singletons. The data are from a study of T-cell reconstitution after alpha-beta-depleted transplantation in children. CDR1 and CDR2 (germline): SGHDT, YYEEEE. This CDR3 has 16 residues. Trimming removed 0 bases at V and 3 bases at J, with 14 bases between. Sequencing used PBMCs from the stem cell graft donor, obtained from the stem cell graft. V is TRBV5-6 and J is TRBJ2-3; D is uncertain. The receptor was isolated from a human donor who donated a stem cell graft to a child with acute lymphoblastic leukemia. The CDR3 is CASSLVGFTQTDTQYF. Here the CDR3 DNA reads TGTGCCAGCAGCTTGGTTGGCTTTACGCAAACAGATACGCAGTATTTT.